One sample yielded the 10 T cell receptor beta chains listed below, sequenced in a study of sequential checkpoint blockade in melanoma. Repertoires were generated with immunoSEQ multiplex PCR, while TCRdb's copy carries only in-frame clones and drops some. The sample lists under 25,000 clones; roughly four fifths were seen once. Treatment given: randomized to nivolumab then ipilimumab (arm A) or the reverse (arm B). This material consisted of CD8+ T cells sorted from blood (inferred from file names), taken from a patient given nivolumab and ipilimumab in sequence. These receptors all stem from a human donor with melanoma.

CDR3 bases: TGCGCCAGCAGCTTGGATGTGGGTGGAGACACTGAAGCTTTCTTT. This translates into CASSLDVGGDTEAFF. The J gene is TRBJ1-1, the V gene TRBV5-1; D gene ambiguous. The V end was cut by 0 bases, the J end by 3 bases, with 12 bases between. The germline gives CDR1 SGHRS, CDR2 YFSETQ. The CDR3 runs 15 residues.

The rearrangement uses TRBV5-1 and TRBJ1-5; D remains unclear. V lost 0 bases and J 4 bases, leaving 5 bases between the germline ends. CDR3 size: 13 residues. Germline assignment: CDR1 SGHRS and CDR2 YFSETQ. The CDR3: CASSLGPNQPQHF. The CDR3 nucleotides are TGCGCCAGCAGCTTGGGTCCTAATCAGCCCCAGCATTTT.

The V and J genes are TRBV28 and TRBJ1-5; TRBD1 matches 9 bases. Per the germline V gene, CDR1 is MDHEN and CDR2 is SYDVKM. The CDR3 has 19 amino acids. Trimming removed 7 bases from V and 1 base from J; junction bases left unmatched: 17. CDR3 residues: CASITYGGRGQGSNQPQHF. Written as DNA, the CDR3 is TGTGCCAGCATTACCTATGGGGGGCGGGGACAGGGAAGCAATCAGCCCCAGCATTTT.

The genes are TRBV7-2 and TRBJ1-3; possibly TRBD1 for D (6 bases). The CDR3 extends over 14 amino acids. The V gene's germline CDR1 is SGHTA and CDR2 FQGNSA. Trimming removed 2 bases at V and 4 bases at J, with 9 bases between. CDR3: CASSLSGQGNTIYF. CDR3 sequence (DNA): TGTGCCAGCAGCTTATCCGGACAGGGAAACACCATATATTTT.

The V gene is TRBV28, the J gene TRBJ1-1; the D gene is possibly TRBD1 (5 bases). Trimming took off 6 bases at V and 7 bases at J, with 24 bases between the two ends. Germline CDR1 MDHEN, CDR2 SYDVKM. This CDR3 contains 16 residues. CDR3 sequence (DNA): TGTGCCAGCAGAGACCCTCCGGGGGGGGACTTTAATGAAGCTTTCTTT. Its translation is CASRDPPGGDFNEAFF.

The rearrangement uses TRBV12-5 and TRBJ1-6; the D is unclear. The germline V gene encodes CDR1 LGHNT and CDR2 FRNRAP. This CDR3 region has 13 residues. V was pared by 1 base and J by 9 bases, with 7 bases between. The CDR3 DNA reads as TGTGCTAGTGGTTTGGAAGAGGGTTCACCCCTCCACTTT. Translated, it gives CASGLEEGSPLHF.

This chain uses TRBV7-2 with TRBJ2-3; perhaps TRBD1 as D (5 bases). CDR3 length equals 16 residues. The germline CDR1 and CDR2 sequences are SGHTA and FQGNSA. Trimming took 1 base from V and 2 from J, leaving 13 bases between them. Here the CDR3 reads CASSLGTGLLTDTQYF. CDR3 in DNA: TGTGCCAGCAGCTTAGGTACAGGCCTCCTCACAGATACGCAGTATTTT.

The CDR3 nucleotides are TGTGCCAGCAGCTTGGAAAGCGGAAGAGATACGCAGTATTTT. The encoded protein is CASSLESGRDTQYF. The chain recombines TRBV5-4 with TRBJ2-3; possibly TRBD2 for D (5 bases). The germline CDR1 and CDR2 sequences are SGHNT and YYREEE (reference sequence). The germline V and J ends were trimmed by 0 bases and 5 bases, with 10 bases remaining between them. The CDR3 runs 14 residues.

This clone was counted only a few times. The gene calls are TRBV11-2 and TRBJ2-2, with D uncertain. The V end was cut by 2 bases, the J end by 6 bases, with 7 bases between. The CDR3 covers 13 residues. Germline loops: CDR1 SGHAT, CDR2 FQNNGV. CDR3 bases: TGTGCCAGCAGCTTAAGTGAGTCCGGGGAGCTGTTTTTT. This encodes CASSLSESGELFF.

This chain uses TRBV11-3 with TRBJ2-1, with 9 nucleotides matching TRBD2. V dropped 3 bases and J dropped 8; count of bases not matched to a gene: 8. This CDR3 spans 15 amino acids. From germline, CDR1 is SGHNT and CDR2 YENEEA. The CDR3 nucleotides read TGTGCCAGCAGCTTCGGGACTAGCACCCTTGATGAGCAGTTCTTC. The encoded protein is CASSFGTSTLDEQFF.